The sequence of this TCR beta chain was determined in a study of blood T cell repertoires in COVID-19. In germline, CDR1 is SNHLY, CDR2 FYNNEI. The V gene end was trimmed by 5 bases and the J gene end by 6 bases; junction bases not matched to a gene: 3. The CDR3 is 12 amino acids. Participants, roughly 18 to 100 years old, spanned around 25 US areas. Clones were sequenced by immunoSEQ multiplex PCR, and TCRdb holds only the in-frame ones, with some missing. The table lists around 130,000 clones, about 81% of them singletons, with 2.4% in the top ten. The chain employs TRBV2 and TRBJ2-7, with 8 bases fitting TRBD2. The TCR originated in a man aged 40-49 years with acute COVID-19. The specimen sequenced was PBMCs or T cells enriched from blood (not recorded which). The CDR3 DNA sequence: TGTGCCAGCAGTTCTAGCGGGTTCGAGCAGTACTTC. Translating it yields CASSSSGFEQYF.